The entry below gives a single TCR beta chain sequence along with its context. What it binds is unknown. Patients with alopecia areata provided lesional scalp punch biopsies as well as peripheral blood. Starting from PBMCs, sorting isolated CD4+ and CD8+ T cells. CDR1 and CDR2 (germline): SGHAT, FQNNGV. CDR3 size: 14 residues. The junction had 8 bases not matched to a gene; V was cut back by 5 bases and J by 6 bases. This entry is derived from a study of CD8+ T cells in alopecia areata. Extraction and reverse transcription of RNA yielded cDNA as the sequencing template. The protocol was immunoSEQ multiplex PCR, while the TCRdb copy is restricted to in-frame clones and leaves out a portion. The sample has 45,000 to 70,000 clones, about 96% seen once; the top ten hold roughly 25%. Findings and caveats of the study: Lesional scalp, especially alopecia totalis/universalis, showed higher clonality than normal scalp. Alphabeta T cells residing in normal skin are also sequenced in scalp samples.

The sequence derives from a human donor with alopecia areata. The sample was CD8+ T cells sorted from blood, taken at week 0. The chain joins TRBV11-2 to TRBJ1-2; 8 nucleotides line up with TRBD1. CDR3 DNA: TGTGCCAGCAGCCTACCGGACAGGGTCCATGGCTACACCTTC. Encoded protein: CASSLPDRVHGYTF.